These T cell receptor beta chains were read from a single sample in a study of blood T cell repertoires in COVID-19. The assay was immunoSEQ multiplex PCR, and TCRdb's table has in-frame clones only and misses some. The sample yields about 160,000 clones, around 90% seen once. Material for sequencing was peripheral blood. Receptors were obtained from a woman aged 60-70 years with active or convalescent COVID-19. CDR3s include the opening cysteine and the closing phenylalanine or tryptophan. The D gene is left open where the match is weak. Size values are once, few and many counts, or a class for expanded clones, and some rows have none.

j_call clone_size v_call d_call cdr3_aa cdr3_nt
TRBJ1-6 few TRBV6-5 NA CASSYSGGYNSPLHF TGTGCCAGCAGTTACTCGGGGGGGTATAATTCACCCCTCCACTTT
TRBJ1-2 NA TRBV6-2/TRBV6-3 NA CASSYRSARGRSDYGYTF TGTGCCAGCAGTTATCGATCGGCCAGGGGCCGAAGTGACTATGGCTACACCTTC
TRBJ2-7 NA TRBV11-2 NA CASSSTKAGYEQYF TGTGCCAGCAGCTCCACAAAAGCGGGCTACGAGCAGTACTTC
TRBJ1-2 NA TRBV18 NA CASSPPADYGYTF TGTGCCAGCTCACCCCCTGCGGACTATGGCTACACCTTC
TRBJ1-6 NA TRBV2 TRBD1 CASSGQGGKNSPLHF TGTGCCAGCAGCGGACAGGGAGGAAAGAATTCACCCCTCCACTTT
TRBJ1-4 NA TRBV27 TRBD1 CASSPYTGTGGTNEKLFF TGTGCCAGCAGTCCCTACACCGGGACAGGGGGCACTAATGAAAAACTGTTTTTT
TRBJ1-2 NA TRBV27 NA CASSLNGYGYTF TGTGCCAGCAGTTTAAACGGCTATGGCTACACCTTC
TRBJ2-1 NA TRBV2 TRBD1 CASSQGTADSGQFF TGTGCCAGCAGTCAGGGGACAGCGGACAGCGGGCAGTTCTTC
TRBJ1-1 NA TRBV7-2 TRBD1 CASSTPGQIEAFF TGTGCCAGCAGCACACCGGGACAGATTGAAGCTTTCTTT
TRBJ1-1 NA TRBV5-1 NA CASSFNLNTEAFF TGCGCCAGCAGCTTTAACTTGAACACTGAAGCTTTCTTT
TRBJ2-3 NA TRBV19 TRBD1 CASTGGDADTQYF TGTGCCAGTACAGGGGGCGATGCAGATACGCAGTATTTT
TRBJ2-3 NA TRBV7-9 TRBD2 CASSEFGLVEDTQYF TGTGCCAGCAGCGAGTTCGGACTAGTCGAGGATACGCAGTATTTT
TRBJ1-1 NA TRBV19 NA CASSTGAEAFF TGTGCCAGTAGCACAGGTGCCGAAGCTTTCTTT
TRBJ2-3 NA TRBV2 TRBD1 CASRDRGSTDTQYF TGTGCCAGCAGGGACAGGGGCAGCACAGATACGCAGTATTTT
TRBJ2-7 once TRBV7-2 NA CASSLEYPDEGYEQYF TGTGCCAGCAGCTTAGAATACCCGGACGAGGGCTACGAGCAGTACTTC
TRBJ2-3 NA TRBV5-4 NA CASSPTSRGRTDTQYF TGTGCCAGCAGTCCTACGTCGCGGGGACGCACAGATACGCAGTATTTT
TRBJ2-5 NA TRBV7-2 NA CASSFQSVAGETQYF TGTGCCAGCAGCTTCCAGAGCGTAGCCGGGGAGACCCAGTACTTC
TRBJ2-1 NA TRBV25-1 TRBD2 CASRGGVSYNEQFF TGTGCCAGCCGTGGGGGGGTATCCTACAATGAGCAGTTCTTC
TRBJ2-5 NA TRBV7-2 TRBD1 CASSPLGGFGEETQYF TGTGCCAGCAGCCCCTTAGGGGGCTTTGGGGAAGAGACCCAGTACTTC
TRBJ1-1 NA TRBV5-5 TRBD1 CASRSQSGQRLNTEAFF TGTGCCAGCAGATCTCAATCGGGACAGAGACTGAACACTGAAGCTTTCTTT
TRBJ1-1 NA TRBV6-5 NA CASRRTGAEAFF TGTGCCAGCAGGCGGACCGGGGCTGAAGCTTTCTTT
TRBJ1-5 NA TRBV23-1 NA CASSQTGRYSNQPQHF TGCGCCAGCAGTCAAACAGGACGTTATAGCAATCAGCCCCAGCATTTT
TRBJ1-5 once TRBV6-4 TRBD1 CASSDRRGTGLGQPQHF TGTGCCAGCAGTGACAGGAGGGGGACAGGCCTCGGTCAGCCCCAGCATTTT
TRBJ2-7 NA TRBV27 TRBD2 CASSSSRGLAGGLYEQYF TGTGCCAGCAGCTCCTCTCGTGGACTAGCGGGGGGGTTATACGAGCAGTACTTC
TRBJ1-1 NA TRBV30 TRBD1 CAWSPGGAILEAFF TGTGCCTGGAGCCCAGGGGGCGCGATCTTAGAAGCTTTCTTT
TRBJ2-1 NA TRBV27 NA CASSFSGGNEQFF TGTGCCAGCAGTTTTAGCGGTGGGAATGAGCAGTTCTTC
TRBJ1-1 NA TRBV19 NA CASSIPRGEAFF TGTGCCAGTAGTATTCCCCGGGGGGAAGCTTTCTTT
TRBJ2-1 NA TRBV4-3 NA CASSQGWAANSYNEQFF TGCGCCAGCAGCCAAGGTTGGGCCGCGAACTCCTACAATGAGCAGTTCTTC
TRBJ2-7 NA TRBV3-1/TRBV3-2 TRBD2 CASSPGGPRYEQYF TGTGCCAGCAGCCCGGGGGGGCCCCGATACGAGCAGTACTTC
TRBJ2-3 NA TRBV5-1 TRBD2 CASSPGTSGGGIVQYF TGCGCCAGCAGCCCCGGGACTAGCGGGGGGGGGATTGTGCAGTATTTT
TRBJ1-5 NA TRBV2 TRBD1 CASQGTGHQPQHF TGTGCCAGCCAAGGGACAGGGCATCAGCCCCAGCATTTT
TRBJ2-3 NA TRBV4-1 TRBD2 CASSQDPGLVARDTQYF TGCGCCAGCAGCCAAGATCCGGGACTAGTAGCTCGGGATACGCAGTATTTT
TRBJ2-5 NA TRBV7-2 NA CASSLAVQETQYF TGTGCCAGCAGCTTAGCGGTTCAGGAGACCCAGTACTTC
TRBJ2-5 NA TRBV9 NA CASSPRYSSETQYF TGTGCCAGCAGCCCCCGGTATAGCAGCGAGACCCAGTACTTC
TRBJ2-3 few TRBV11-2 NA CASSLERAQVTDTQYF TGTGCCAGCAGCTTAGAGCGGGCGCAGGTCACAGATACGCAGTATTTT
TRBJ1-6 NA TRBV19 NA CATGGGVQSPLHF TGTGCCACCGGGGGGGGAGTACAATCACCCCTCCACTTT
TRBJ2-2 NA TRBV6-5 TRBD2 CASRRGVGAGELFF TGTGCCAGCAGGCGGGGGGTTGGCGCCGGGGAGCTGTTTTTT
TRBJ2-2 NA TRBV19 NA CASSYGTGELFF TGTGCCAGTAGTTACGGGACCGGGGAGCTGTTTTTT